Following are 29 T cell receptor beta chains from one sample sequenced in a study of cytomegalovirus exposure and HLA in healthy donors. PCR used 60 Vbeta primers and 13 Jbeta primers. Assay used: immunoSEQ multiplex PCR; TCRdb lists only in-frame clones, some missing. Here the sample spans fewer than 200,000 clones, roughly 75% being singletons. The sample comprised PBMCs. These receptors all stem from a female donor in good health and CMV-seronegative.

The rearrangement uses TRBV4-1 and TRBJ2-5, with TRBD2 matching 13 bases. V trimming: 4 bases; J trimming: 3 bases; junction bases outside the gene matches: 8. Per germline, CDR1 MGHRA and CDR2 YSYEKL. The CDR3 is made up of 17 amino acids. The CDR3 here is CASSPGAGLAGKETQYF. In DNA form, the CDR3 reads TGCGCCAGCAGCCCGGGGGCGGGACTAGCGGGAAAAGAGACCCAGTACTTC.

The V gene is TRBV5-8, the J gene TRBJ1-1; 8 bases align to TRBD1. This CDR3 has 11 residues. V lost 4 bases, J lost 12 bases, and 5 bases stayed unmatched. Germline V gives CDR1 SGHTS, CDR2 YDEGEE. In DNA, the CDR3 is TGTGCCAGCAGCCGGGACAGGACGTCTTTCTTT. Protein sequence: CASSRDRTSFF. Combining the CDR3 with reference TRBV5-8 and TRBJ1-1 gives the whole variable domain EAGVTQSPTHLIKTRGQQATLRCSPISGHTSVYWYQQALGLGLQFLLWYDEGEERNRGNFPPRFSGRQFPNYSSELNVNALELEDSALYLCASSRDRTSFFGQGTRLTVV.

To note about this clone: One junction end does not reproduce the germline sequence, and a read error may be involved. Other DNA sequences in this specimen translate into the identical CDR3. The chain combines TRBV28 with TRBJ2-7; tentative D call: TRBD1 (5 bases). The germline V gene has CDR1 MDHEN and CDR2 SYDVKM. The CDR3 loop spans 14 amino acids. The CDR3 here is CASSFRAGFYEQYF. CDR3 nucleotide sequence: TGCGCCAGCAGTTTCAGGGCAGGTTTTTACGAGCAGTACTTC.

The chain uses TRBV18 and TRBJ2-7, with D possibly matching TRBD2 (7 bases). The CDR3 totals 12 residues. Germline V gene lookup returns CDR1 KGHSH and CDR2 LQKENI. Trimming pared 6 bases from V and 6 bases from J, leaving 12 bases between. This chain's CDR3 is CASSPGGPEQYF. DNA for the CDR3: TGTGCCAGCTCGCCCGGGGGGCCCGAGCAGTACTTC.

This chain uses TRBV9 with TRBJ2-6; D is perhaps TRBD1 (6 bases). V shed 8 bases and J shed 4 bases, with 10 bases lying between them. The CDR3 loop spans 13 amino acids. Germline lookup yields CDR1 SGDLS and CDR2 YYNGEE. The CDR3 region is CASTGFGANVLTF. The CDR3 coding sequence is TGTGCCAGTACAGGGTTCGGGGCCAACGTCCTGACTTTC.

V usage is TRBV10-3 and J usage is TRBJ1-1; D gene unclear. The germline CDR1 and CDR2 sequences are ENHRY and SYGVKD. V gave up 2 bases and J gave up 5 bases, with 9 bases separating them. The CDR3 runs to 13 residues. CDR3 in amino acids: CAISEEHDTEAFF. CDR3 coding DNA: TGTGCCATCAGTGAGGAACACGATACTGAAGCTTTCTTT.

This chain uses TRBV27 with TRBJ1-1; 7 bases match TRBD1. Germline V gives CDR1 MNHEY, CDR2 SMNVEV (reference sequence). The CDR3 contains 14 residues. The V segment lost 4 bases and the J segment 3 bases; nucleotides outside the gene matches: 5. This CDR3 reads CASSSTTGHTEAFF. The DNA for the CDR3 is TGTGCCAGCAGTTCCACGACAGGGCACACTGAAGCTTTCTTT.

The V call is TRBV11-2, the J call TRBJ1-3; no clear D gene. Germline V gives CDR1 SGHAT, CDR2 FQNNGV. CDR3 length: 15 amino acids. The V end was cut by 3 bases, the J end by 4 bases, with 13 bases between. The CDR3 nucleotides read TGTGCCAGCAGCTTGGCCAAGGCTAGGGGAAACACCATATATTTT. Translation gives CASSLAKARGNTIYF. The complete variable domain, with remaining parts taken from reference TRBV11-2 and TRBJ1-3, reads EAGVAQSPRYKIIEKRQSVAFWCNPISGHATLYWYQQILGQGPKLLIQFQNNGVVDDSQLPKDRFSAERLKGVDSTLKIQPAKLEDSAVYLCASSLAKARGNTIYFGEGSWLTVV.

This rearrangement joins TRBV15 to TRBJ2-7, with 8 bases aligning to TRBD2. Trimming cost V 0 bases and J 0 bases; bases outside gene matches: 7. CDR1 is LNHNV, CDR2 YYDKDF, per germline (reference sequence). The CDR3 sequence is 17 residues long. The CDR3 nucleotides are TGTGCCACCAGCAGAGAAGCCGGGAGGGAGAACTCCTACGAGCAGTACTTC. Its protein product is CATSREAGRENSYEQYF.

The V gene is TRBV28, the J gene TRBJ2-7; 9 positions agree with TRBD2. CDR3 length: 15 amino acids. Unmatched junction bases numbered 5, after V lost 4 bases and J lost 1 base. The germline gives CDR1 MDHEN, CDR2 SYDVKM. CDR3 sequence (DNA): TGTGCCAGCAGTTCCTCGGCGGGAGGGTCCTACGAGCAGTACTTC. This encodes CASSSSAGGSYEQYF. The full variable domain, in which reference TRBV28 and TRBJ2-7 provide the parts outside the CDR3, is DVKVTQSSRYLVKRTGEKVFLECVQDMDHENMFWYRQDPGLGLRLIYFSYDVKMKEKGDIPEGYSVSREKKERFSLILESASTNQTSMYLCASSSSAGGSYEQYFGPGTRLTVT.

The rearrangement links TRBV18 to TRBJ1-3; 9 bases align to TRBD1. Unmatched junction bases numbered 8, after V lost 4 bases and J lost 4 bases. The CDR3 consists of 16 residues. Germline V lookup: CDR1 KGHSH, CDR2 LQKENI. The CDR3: CASSQPRDREGNTIYF. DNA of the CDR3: TGTGCCAGCTCACAGCCCCGGGACAGGGAAGGAAACACCATATATTTT. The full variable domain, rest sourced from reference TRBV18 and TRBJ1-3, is NAGVMQNPRHLVRRRGQEARLRCSPMKGHSHVYWYRQLPEEGLKFMVYLQKENIIDESGMPKERFSAEFPKEGPSILRIQQVVRGDSAAYFCASSQPRDREGNTIYFGEGSWLTVV.

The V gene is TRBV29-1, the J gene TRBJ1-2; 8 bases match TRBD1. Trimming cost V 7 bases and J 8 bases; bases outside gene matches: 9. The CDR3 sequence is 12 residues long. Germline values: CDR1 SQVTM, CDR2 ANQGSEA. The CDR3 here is CSGGAGGKGYTF. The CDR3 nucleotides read TGCAGCGGAGGGGCAGGGGGCAAAGGCTACACCTTC.

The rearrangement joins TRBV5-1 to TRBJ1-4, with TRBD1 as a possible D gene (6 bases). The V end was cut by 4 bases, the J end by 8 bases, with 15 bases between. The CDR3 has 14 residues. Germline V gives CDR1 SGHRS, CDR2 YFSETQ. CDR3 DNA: TGCGCCAGCAGCCTACAGGGTTCCGAGGAAAAACTGTTTTTT. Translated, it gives CASSLQGSEEKLFF.

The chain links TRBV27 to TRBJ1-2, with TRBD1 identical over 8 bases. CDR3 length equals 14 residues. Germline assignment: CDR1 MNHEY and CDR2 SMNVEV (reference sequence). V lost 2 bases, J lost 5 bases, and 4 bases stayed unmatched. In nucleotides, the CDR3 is TGTGCCAGCAGTTTACAGGGGGCTGGGTATGGCTACACCTTC. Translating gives CASSLQGAGYGYTF.

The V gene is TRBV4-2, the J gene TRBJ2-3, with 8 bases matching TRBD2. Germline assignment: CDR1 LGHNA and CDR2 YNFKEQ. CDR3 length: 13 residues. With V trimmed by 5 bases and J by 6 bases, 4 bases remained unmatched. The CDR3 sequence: CASSGGGRDTQYF. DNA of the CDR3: TGTGCCAGCAGCGGCGGGGGGAGGGATACGCAGTATTTT.

The CDR3, as DNA: TGCGCCAGCAGCCGACAACAGGGGGCGCTTGAGACCCAGTACTTC. The encoded protein is CASSRQQGALETQYF. The chain uses TRBV4-1 and TRBJ2-5; 9 nucleotides align to TRBD1. This CDR3 is 15 amino acids long. The ends lost 4 bases at V and 5 bases at J; junction bases unmatched: 8. The germline gives CDR1 MGHRA, CDR2 YSYEKL.

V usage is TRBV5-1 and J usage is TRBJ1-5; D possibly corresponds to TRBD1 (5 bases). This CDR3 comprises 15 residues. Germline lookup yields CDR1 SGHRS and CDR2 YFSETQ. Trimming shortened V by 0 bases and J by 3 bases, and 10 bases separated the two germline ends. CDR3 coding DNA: TGCGCCAGCAGCTTGGAGGGCAGGGTCAATCAGCCCCAGCATTTT. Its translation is CASSLEGRVNQPQHF.

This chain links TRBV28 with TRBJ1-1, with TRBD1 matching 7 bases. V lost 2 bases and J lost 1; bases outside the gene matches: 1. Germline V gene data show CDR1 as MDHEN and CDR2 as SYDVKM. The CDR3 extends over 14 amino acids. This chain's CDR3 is CASSLDRANTEAFF. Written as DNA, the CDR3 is TGTGCCAGCAGTTTAGACAGGGCGAACACTGAAGCTTTCTTT.

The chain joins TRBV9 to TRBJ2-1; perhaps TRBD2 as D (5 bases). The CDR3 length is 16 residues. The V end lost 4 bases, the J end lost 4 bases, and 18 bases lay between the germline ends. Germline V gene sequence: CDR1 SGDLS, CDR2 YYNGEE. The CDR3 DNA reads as TGTGCCAGCAGCAGAAACCCTAGCAGACAATACAATGAGCAGTTCTTC. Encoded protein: CASSRNPSRQYNEQFF.

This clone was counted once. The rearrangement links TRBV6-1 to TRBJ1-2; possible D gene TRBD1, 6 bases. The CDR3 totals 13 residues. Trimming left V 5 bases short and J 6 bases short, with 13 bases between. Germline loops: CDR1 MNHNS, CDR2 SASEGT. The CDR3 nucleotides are TGTGCCAGCAGTCACACAGGGTTTGATGGCTACACCTTC. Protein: CASSHTGFDGYTF.

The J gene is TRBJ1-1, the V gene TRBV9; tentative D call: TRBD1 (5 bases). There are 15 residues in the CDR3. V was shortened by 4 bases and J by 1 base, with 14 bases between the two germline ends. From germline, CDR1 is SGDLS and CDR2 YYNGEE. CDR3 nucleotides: TGTGCCAGCAGCCCCCCGGGAGGGGAGAACACTGAAGCTTTCTTT. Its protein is CASSPPGGENTEAFF.

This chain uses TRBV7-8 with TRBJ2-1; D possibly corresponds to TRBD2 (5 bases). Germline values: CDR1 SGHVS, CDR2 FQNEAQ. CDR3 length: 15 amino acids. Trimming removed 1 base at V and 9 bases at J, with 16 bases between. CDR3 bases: TGTGCCAGCAGCTTAGAGCGGTACCCCGCGAGTGAGCAGTTCTTC. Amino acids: CASSLERYPASEQFF. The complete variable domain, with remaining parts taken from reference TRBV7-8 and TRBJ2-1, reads GAGVSQSPRYKVAKRGQDVALRCDPISGHVSLFWYQQALGQGPEFLTYFQNEAQLDKSGLPSDRFFAERPEGSVSTLKIQRTQQEDSAVYLCASSLERYPASEQFFGPGTRLTVL.

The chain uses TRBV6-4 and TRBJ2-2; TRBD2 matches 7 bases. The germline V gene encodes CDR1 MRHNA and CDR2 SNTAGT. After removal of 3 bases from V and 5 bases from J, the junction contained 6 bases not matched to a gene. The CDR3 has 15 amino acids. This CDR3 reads CASSETSAGTGELFF. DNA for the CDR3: TGTGCCAGCAGTGAAACTAGCGCCGGGACCGGGGAGCTGTTTTTT.

This chain's CDR3 is CASSPWDFYEQYF. CDR3 in DNA: TGTGCCAGCAGCCCGTGGGACTTCTACGAGCAGTACTTC. The rearrangement uses TRBV7-8 and TRBJ2-7, with D perhaps matching TRBD2 (6 bases). V lost 5 bases, J lost 3 bases, and 11 bases lay in between. The CDR3 runs to 13 residues. Germline-derived CDR1 and CDR2 are SGHVS and FQNEAQ.

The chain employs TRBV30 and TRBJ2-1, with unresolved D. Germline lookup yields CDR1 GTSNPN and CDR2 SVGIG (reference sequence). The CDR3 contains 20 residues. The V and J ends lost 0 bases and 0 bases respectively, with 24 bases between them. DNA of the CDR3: TGTGCCTGGAGTGTAAGGAAGCTAGTGAGTACCCGGAGCTCCTACAATGAGCAGTTCTTC. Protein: CAWSVRKLVSTRSSYNEQFF.

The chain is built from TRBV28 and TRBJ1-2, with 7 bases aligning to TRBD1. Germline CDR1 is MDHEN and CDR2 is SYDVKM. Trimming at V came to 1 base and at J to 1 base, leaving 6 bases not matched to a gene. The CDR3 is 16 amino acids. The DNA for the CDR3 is TGTGCCAGCAGTTTATCCGACAGGGCCCATAACTATGGCTACACCTTC. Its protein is CASSLSDRAHNYGYTF.

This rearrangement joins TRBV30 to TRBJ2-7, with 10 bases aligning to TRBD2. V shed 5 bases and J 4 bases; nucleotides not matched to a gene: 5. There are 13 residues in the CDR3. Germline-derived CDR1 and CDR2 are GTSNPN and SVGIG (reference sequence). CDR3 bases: TGTGCCTGGGCGGGACTAGCGAGTTACGAGCAGTACTTC. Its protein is CAWAGLASYEQYF.

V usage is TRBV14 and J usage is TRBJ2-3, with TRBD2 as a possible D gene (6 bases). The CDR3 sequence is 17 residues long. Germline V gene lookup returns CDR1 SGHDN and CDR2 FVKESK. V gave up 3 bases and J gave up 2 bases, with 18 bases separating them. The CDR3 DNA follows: TGTGCCAGCAGCCAGGGCTGGGACTCACTTAACACAGATACGCAGTATTTT. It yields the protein CASSQGWDSLNTDTQYF.

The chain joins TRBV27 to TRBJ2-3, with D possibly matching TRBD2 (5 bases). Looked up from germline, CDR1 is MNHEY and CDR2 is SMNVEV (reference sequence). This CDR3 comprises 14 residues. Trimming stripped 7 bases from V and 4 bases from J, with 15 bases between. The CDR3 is CASNSEGRADTQYF. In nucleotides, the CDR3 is TGTGCCAGCAATTCCGAGGGCCGGGCAGATACGCAGTATTTT.